This T cell receptor beta chain originates from a study of Ad26.COV2.S vaccination and SARS-CoV-2 variants. On the study more broadly: Ad26.COV2.S was injected intramuscularly once or twice, 56 days apart.

Profiled with immunoSEQ multiplex PCR; TCRdb holds only in-frame clones, not every one. The data hold about 450,000 clones, with 80% to 90% observed a single time. The treatment was: roughly 19 received Ad26.COV2.S at low or high dose, single or two shots; about 5 received placebo; per-sample allocation not given. It was on day 63 after the first vaccine or placebo injection that samples were taken. Trimming cost V 2 bases and J 5 bases; bases outside gene matches: 9. The CDR3 sequence is 17 residues long. Germline assignment: CDR1 SGHAT and CDR2 FQNNGV. This clonotype was obtained from a person aged 18-65 years who received the Ad26.COV2.S COVID-19 vaccine or a placebo. The starting material was peripheral blood, obtained in a trial of Ad26.COV2.S vaccine versus placebo. The chain has TRBV11-2 and TRBJ2-3; 11 bases fit TRBD2. The CDR3 sequence: CASSLQIVAGGQDTQYF. For the CDR3, the DNA is TGTGCCAGCAGCTTACAGATAGTAGCGGGAGGGCAAGATACGCAGTATTTT.